The source of this TCR beta chain is a study of OX40 agonist ivuxolimab in advanced cancers. Regarding the complete study: Ivuxolimab, which targeted the costimulatory receptor OX40 (CD134), was an agonistic, fully human IgG2 monoclonal antibody. Intravenous ivuxolimab was administered to patients every 2 weeks at six dose levels: 0.01, 0.1, 0.3, 1.5, 3 and 10 mg/kg. The paper covers the monotherapy dose-escalation part of the phase I ivuxolimab trial, which included N = 52 patients. Patients were allowed to have had prior anti-PD-1, anti-PD-L1 or anti-CTLA-4 therapy, and around 40% of the dose-escalation patients had previously received checkpoint inhibitors. A male proportion of almost 85% and a mean age of 60 years, ranging from roughly 23 to 90, were recorded for the dose-escalation cohort. The purpose of peripheral TCRbeta sequencing was to test whether ivuxolimab changed TCR sequence diversity and led to clonal T-cell expansion. Partial responses occurred in three dose-escalation patients, of whom one had hepatocellular carcinoma and two had cutaneous melanoma. Of the roughly 53 patients in dose escalation, some 20 had hepatocellular carcinoma, some 15 had melanoma, 9 had renal cell carcinoma and 9 had head and neck cancer. Paper-wide results and their limitations: In the 0.1-3.0 mg/kg groups, partial responders had among the lowest normalized peripheral clonal expansion, particularly in CD8+ T cells. After ivuxolimab, expanded clones were on average more numerous among CD8+ T cells than among CD4+ T cells. At doses of 0.1 to 3.0 mg/kg, clonal expansion of both CD4+ and CD8+ blood T cells was observed from baseline to week 6. Low levels of normalized T-cell clonal expansion were also shown by some nonresponding patients. The antigen specificity of the peripheral T cells that underwent clonal expansion was not determined.

Patients with autoimmune disease history or receiving systemic immunosuppression were excluded from the trial. Peripheral blood for TCR sequencing was collected from all dose cohorts at baseline, on cycle 4 day 1, and on cycle 7 day 1. The samples were taken from a phase I, first-in-human, multicenter, open-label dose-escalation trial of ivuxolimab. Adults with locally advanced or metastatic head and neck squamous cell, hepatocellular, melanoma or renal cell carcinoma were enrolled in the trial. Before TCR sequencing, CD4+ T cells and CD8+ T cells were sorted from peripheral blood as separate populations. A remark on this clone: There is no known antigen for this receptor. Base qualities were left out, and no much larger clone turns up one base away.

Genomic DNA was isolated from the sorted cells so that the TCRbeta CDR3 region could be sequenced. The immunoSEQ Assay was used for sequencing of TCRbeta CDR3 regions. Imported from immuneACCESS, the table was reduced by TCRdb to in-frame sequences with V and J called. These copies leave out some clones; in studies compared against another copy, an unresolved V gene accounts for under half, and the cause of the remainder is not known. The sample has roughly 38,000 clones on record, around 80% of them singletons. Under 2% of the sample comes from the top ten. Per the germline V gene, SGDLS is the CDR1 and YYNGEE is the CDR2. The CDR3 numbers 15 residues from cysteine through phenylalanine. The sequence is cut down to CDR3 DNA, 45 bases in frame from base 1. V is pared back by 0 bases and J by 2 bases, with 9 bases lying between the germline termini.

The chain is encoded by TRBV9 joined to TRBJ1-3; TRBD1 is perhaps the D gene, given 5 matching bases. The sample consisted of CD4+ or CD8+ T cells sorted from blood, taken in a trial of the OX40 agonist ivuxolimab. The sequence was obtained from an adult with an advanced solid tumor such as melanoma, head and neck, liver or kidney cancer. The CDR3 in this case is CASSVAAGAGNTIYF. The DNA is TGTGCCAGCAGCGTAGCGGCGGGGGCTGGAAACACCATATATTTT.